This passage covers 20 T cell receptor beta chains from one sample sequenced in a study of siplizumab effects on memory and regulatory T cells. Produced via immunoSEQ multiplex PCR; TCRdb's table is partial and in-frame only. The sample holds fewer than 30,000 clones; 70% to 85% are singletons and the top ten take under 30%. Sequenced sample: memory CD4+ T cells sorted from blood. These receptor sequences come from a human donor in good health.

V is TRBV4-2 and J is TRBJ2-6, with no clear D. V was shortened by 4 bases and J by 0 bases, with 7 bases between the two germline ends. Germline loops: CDR1 LGHNA, CDR2 YNFKEQ. The CDR3 spans 15 residues. CDR3 nucleotide sequence: TGTGCCAGCAGCCCCGAAATCTCTGGGGCCAACGTCCTGACTTTC. Protein product: CASSPEISGANVLTF.

This clone was seen a single time. V and J are TRBV18 and TRBJ2-7; D is ambiguous. The V gene's germline CDR1 is KGHSH and CDR2 LQKENI. This CDR3 is 16 amino acids long. Trimming shortened V by 6 bases and J by 6 bases, and 24 bases separated the two germline ends. In DNA, the CDR3 is TGTGCCAGCTCCGCCTCGACTGGTGGAGCGAGTCGCGAGCAGTACTTC. It yields the protein CASSASTGGASREQYF.

This rearrangement joins TRBV6-1 to TRBJ1-2; no reliable D call. The CDR3 consists of 16 residues. Trimming stripped 4 bases from V and 3 bases from J, with 18 bases between. CDR1 is MNHNS, CDR2 SASEGT, per germline. As DNA, the CDR3 is TGTGCCAGCAGTGGAAGTAACCCAGGCGGTTACTATGGCTACACCTTC. This gives the protein CASSGSNPGGYYGYTF.

The V gene is TRBV5-1, the J gene TRBJ2-5; perhaps TRBD2 as D (6 bases). Trimming left V 7 bases short and J 1 base short, with 11 bases between. This CDR3 has 13 amino acids. CDR1 is SGHRS and CDR2 is YFSETQ in the germline V gene. The CDR3 region is CASSRGLQETQYF. CDR3 nucleotide sequence: TGCGCCAGCTCCCGGGGACTCCAAGAGACCCAGTACTTC.

The chain carries TRBV7-2 and TRBJ1-2; no firm D call. The CDR3 runs to 15 residues. Germline V gives CDR1 SGHTA, CDR2 FQGNSA. The V end lost 0 bases, the J end lost 4 bases, and 12 bases lay between the germline ends. In DNA, the CDR3 is TGTGCCAGCAGCTTAGCGTATGGCAGTCTCTATGGCTACACCTTC. As protein: CASSLAYGSLYGYTF.

V is TRBV15 and J is TRBJ2-3; 13 bases line up with TRBD2. Germline CDR1 LNHNV, CDR2 YYDKDF (reference sequence). There are 19 residues in the CDR3. With 0 bases clipped from V and 3 bases from J, the junction kept 9 bases outside the gene matches. The CDR3 is CATSRDQGGLAGRTDTQYF. The CDR3 DNA follows: TGTGCCACCAGCAGAGATCAGGGGGGACTAGCGGGACGGACAGATACGCAGTATTTT.

This chain uses TRBV7-2 with TRBJ2-2; TRBD2 matches 12 bases. In germline, CDR1 is SGHTA, CDR2 FQGNSA. The CDR3 contains 17 residues. V lost 4 bases and J lost 5; bases outside the gene matches: 8. CDR3 sequence: CASSSRLAGEGTGELFF. The CDR3 DNA reads as TGTGCCAGCAGCTCCAGACTAGCGGGAGAGGGTACCGGGGAGCTGTTTTTT. Variable domain in full (rest from reference TRBV7-2 and TRBJ2-2): GAGVSQSPSNKVTEKGKDVELRCDPISGHTALYWYRQSLGQGLEFLIYFQGNSAPDKSGLPSDRFSAERTGGSVSTLTIQRTQQEDSAVYLCASSSRLAGEGTGELFFGEGSRLTVL.

The chain has TRBV19 and TRBJ2-5; D is undetermined. CDR1 and CDR2 from the germline V gene are LNHDA and SQIVND (reference sequence). V lost 3 bases to trimming and J lost 8 bases, with 16 bases between them. The CDR3 spans 14 residues. The CDR3 protein is CASSIDQVNPTQYF. The CDR3 DNA sequence: TGTGCCAGTAGTATCGACCAGGTCAACCCAACCCAGTACTTC.

This chain links TRBV11-3 with TRBJ2-7; D is possibly TRBD1 (6 bases). This CDR3 is built from 18 residues. CDR1 is SGHNT, CDR2 YENEEA, per germline. The V and J ends lost 1 base and 1 base respectively, with 20 bases between them. The CDR3 protein is CASSLVQIGQGSSYEQYF. The CDR3 DNA follows: TGTGCCAGCAGCTTAGTTCAGATCGGGCAGGGGTCTTCCTACGAGCAGTACTTC. Filled out from reference TRBV11-3 and TRBJ2-7, the complete variable domain reads EAGVVQSPRYKIIEKKQPVAFWCNPISGHNTLYWYLQNLGQGPELLIRYENEEAVDDSQLPKDRFSAERLKGVDSTLKIQPAELGDSAVYLCASSLVQIGQGSSYEQYFGPGTRLTVT.

The chain recombines TRBV9 with TRBJ1-2, with D possibly matching TRBD1 (6 bases). Trimming stripped 3 bases from V and 4 bases from J, with 13 bases between. The germline gives CDR1 SGDLS, CDR2 YYNGEE. There are 14 residues in the CDR3. The CDR3 is CASSDTQGLYGYTF. The DNA for the CDR3 is TGTGCCAGCAGCGATACACAGGGACTCTATGGCTACACCTTC.

This sequence joins TRBV7-9 and TRBJ1-1; TRBD1 might be the D (5 bases). The CDR3 spans 15 residues. CDR1 and CDR2 from the germline V gene are SEHNR and FQNEAQ (reference sequence). The V end was cut by 2 bases, the J end by 0 bases, with 10 bases between. As DNA, the CDR3 is TGTGCCAGCAGCTTACAGGACACGTTGAACACTGAAGCTTTCTTT. Residues: CASSLQDTLNTEAFF.

This chain uses TRBV2 with TRBJ2-1, with D possibly TRBD2 on 6 matching bases. Trimming left V 4 bases short and J 5 bases short, with 18 bases between. Germline CDR1 and CDR2: SNHLY and FYNNEI. The CDR3 sequence is 16 residues long. Written as DNA, the CDR3 is TGTGCCAGCAGTGCGGGACCCCCTTCGGGGGACAATGAGCAGTTCTTC. Encoded protein: CASSAGPPSGDNEQFF.

The V gene is TRBV5-1, the J gene TRBJ2-7; TRBD2 matches at 15 bases. The V gene's germline CDR1 is SGHRS and CDR2 YFSETQ. V shed 2 bases and J 0 bases; nucleotides not matched to a gene: 6. The CDR3 runs to 18 residues. DNA for the CDR3: TGCGCCAGCAGCTTCTGGACTAGCGGGAGGGGGGGCTCCTACGAGCAGTACTTC. This gives the protein CASSFWTSGRGGSYEQYF.

The chain combines TRBV5-1 with TRBJ1-4; 11 positions match TRBD1. Germline-derived CDR1 and CDR2 are SGHRS and YFSETQ. The CDR3 runs to 16 residues. The V and J ends lost 3 bases and 3 bases, in that order; junction bases with no gene match: 4. The CDR3 nucleotides are TGCGCCAGCAGCTACCGGACAGGGGGCTCTAATGAAAAACTGTTTTTT. Translation: CASSYRTGGSNEKLFF.

The J gene is TRBJ2-7, the V gene TRBV10-2; D tentatively reads TRBD1 or TRBD2 (6 bases each). Deletions cut 5 bases from V and 9 bases from J, with 29 bases between. In germline, CDR1 is WSHSY, CDR2 SAAADI. The CDR3 spans 17 residues. The DNA of the CDR3 is TGCGCCAGCAGTTGGCAGTCGGCGGAGGGGGGCAGGGGCAGGCAGTACTTC. This codes for CASSWQSAEGGRGRQYF.

The V call is TRBV14, the J call TRBJ2-7; D is possibly TRBD2 (5 bases). V was shortened by 1 base and J by 5 bases, with 12 bases between the two germline ends. The CDR3 sequence is 14 residues long. Germline V gene lookup returns CDR1 SGHDN and CDR2 FVKESK. In DNA, the CDR3 is TGTGCCAGCAGCCAAGTTTCAGCAGCGGACGAGCAGTACTTC. It yields the protein CASSQVSAADEQYF.

The chain combines TRBV4-2 with TRBJ2-1; D is possibly TRBD2 (6 bases). This CDR3 is 12 amino acids long. From germline, CDR1 is LGHNA and CDR2 YNFKEQ. V was clipped by 4 bases and J by 9 bases, with 10 bases between them. The CDR3 protein is CASSLGSLEQFF. CDR3 nucleotides: TGTGCCAGCAGCCTCGGGAGCCTTGAGCAGTTCTTC.

V gene TRBV19 combines with J gene TRBJ2-2; 9 nucleotides align to TRBD2. CDR1 and CDR2 (germline): LNHDA, SQIVND (reference sequence). The V gene end was trimmed by 3 bases and the J gene end by 3 bases; junction bases not matched to a gene: 11. The CDR3 consists of 18 residues. The CDR3 here is CASSIWWHSGSDTGELFF. CDR3 in DNA: TGTGCCAGTAGTATTTGGTGGCATAGCGGGAGCGACACCGGGGAGCTGTTTTTT.

The V and J genes are TRBV7-3 and TRBJ2-2; 9 bases are shared with TRBD1. The CDR3 has 13 residues. With 5 bases clipped from V and 6 bases from J, the junction kept 1 base outside the gene matches. Germline CDR1 reads SGHTA; CDR2 reads FQGTGA. The CDR3 bases are TGTGCCAGCAGCCACAGGGGGCCCGGGGAGCTGTTTTTT. It is translated as CASSHRGPGELFF.

The rearrangement uses TRBV6-5 and TRBJ1-5, with D tentatively TRBD1 (6 bases). From germline, CDR1 is MNHEY and CDR2 SVGAGI. V dropped 2 bases and J dropped 11 bases, with 13 bases sitting between them. The CDR3 runs to 13 residues. The CDR3 reads CASSYKGEGAQHF. CDR3 DNA sequence: TGTGCCAGCAGTTACAAGGGGGAGGGAGCCCAGCATTTT.